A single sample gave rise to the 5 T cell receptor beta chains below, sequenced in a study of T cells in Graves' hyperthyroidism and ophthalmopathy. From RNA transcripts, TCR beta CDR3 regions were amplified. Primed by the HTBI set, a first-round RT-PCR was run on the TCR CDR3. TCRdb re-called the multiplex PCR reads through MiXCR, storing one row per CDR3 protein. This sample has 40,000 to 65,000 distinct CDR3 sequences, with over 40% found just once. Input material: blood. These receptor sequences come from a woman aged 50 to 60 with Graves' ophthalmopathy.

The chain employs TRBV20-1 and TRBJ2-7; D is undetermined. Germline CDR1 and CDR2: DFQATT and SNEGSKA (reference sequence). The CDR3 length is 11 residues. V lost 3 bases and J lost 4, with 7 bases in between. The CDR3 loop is CSASFGYEQYF. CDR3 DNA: TGCAGTGCTAGTTTTGGGTACGAGCAGTACTTC.

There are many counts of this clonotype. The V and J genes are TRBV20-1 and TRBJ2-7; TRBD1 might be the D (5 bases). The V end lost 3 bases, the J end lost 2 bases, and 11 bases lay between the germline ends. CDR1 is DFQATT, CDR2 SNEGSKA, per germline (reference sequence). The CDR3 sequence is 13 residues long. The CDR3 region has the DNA TGCAGTGCTAGCCGCGGACAACCCTACGAGCAGTACTTC. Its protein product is CSASRGQPYEQYF.

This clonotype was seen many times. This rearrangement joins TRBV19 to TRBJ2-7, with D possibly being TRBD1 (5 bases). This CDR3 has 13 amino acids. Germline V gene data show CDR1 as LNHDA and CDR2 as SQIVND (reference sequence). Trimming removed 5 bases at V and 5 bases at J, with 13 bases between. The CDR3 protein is CASSVRVWNEQYF. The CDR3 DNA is TGTGCCAGTAGTGTCAGGGTGTGGAACGAGCAGTACTTC.

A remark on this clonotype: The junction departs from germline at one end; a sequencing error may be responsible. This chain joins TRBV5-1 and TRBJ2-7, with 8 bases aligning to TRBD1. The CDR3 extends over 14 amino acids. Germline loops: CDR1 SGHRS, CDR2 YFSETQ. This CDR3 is CTSSLGQGAYGQYF. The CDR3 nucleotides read TGCACCAGCAGCTTGGGGCAGGGGGCCTACGGGCAGTACTTC.

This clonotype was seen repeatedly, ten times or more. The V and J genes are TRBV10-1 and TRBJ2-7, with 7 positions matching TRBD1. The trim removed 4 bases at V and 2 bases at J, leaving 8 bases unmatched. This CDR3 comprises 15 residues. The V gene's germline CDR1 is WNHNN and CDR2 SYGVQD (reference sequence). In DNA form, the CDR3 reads TGCGCCAGCAGTGTACCCGACAGGGTTGCCTACGAGCAGTACTTC. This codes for CASSVPDRVAYEQYF.